The following is a T cell receptor beta chain sequence with its context. The data stem from a study of blood T cell repertoires in COVID-19. Participant ages covered about 18 to 89 years across 20 to 25 US areas. Donors were grouped by their self-reported clinical history. Data came from immunoSEQ multiplex PCR; TCRdb stores just in-frame clones and leaves some out. Of a few hundred thousand clones listed, roughly 88% were seen once; the top ten hold roughly 2.2%. The CDR3 spans 14 residues. The V end was cut by 1 base, the J end by 7 bases, with 13 bases between. Germline assignment: CDR1 SGHAT and CDR2 FQDESV (reference sequence).

The specimen was PBMCs or T cells enriched from blood (not recorded which). This chain joins TRBV11-1 and TRBJ1-2; D remains ambiguous. The clonotype was recovered from a man under 40 who had recovered from COVID-19. CDR3: CASSLGRGSSGYTF. CDR3 DNA: TGTGCCAGCAGCTTAGGGAGAGGGTCGTCTGGCTACACCTTC.